This T cell receptor (beta chain) was sequenced during a study of blood T cell repertoires in COVID-19. Study-wide context: From T cells, B-cell-depleted T cells, or PBMCs came the material, which was cDNA or gDNA.

CDR3 size: 15 residues. The trim removed 5 bases at V and 0 bases at J, leaving 5 bases unmatched. CDR1 SGHNT and CDR2 YENEEA come from the germline V gene. In the authors' methods: Nucleated cell counts were estimated from reference gene primer amplification. The data were produced by immunoSEQ multiplex PCR, yet TCRdb's version contains in-frame clones alone and is incomplete. V and J calls and clone size follow that table, whereas D and trimming were derived from the DNA. The data show about 230,000 clones, more than 65% seen once. The receptor was derived from a middle-aged woman who had recovered from COVID-19. The chain joins TRBV11-3 to TRBJ2-3; 7 nucleotides align to TRBD1. The material sequenced was peripheral blood. CDR3 DNA: TGTGCCAGCAGCCTGGGGACAGTAAGCACAGATACGCAGTATTTT. Translation gives CASSLGTVSTDTQYF. Variable domain in full (rest from reference TRBV11-3 and TRBJ2-3): EAGVVQSPRYKIIEKKQPVAFWCNPISGHNTLYWYLQNLGQGPELLIRYENEEAVDDSQLPKDRFSAERLKGVDSTLKIQPAELGDSAVYLCASSLGTVSTDTQYFGPGTRLTVL.